This T cell receptor beta chain is drawn from a study of tumor-infiltrating lymphocytes in primary liver carcinoma. Total RNA amounting to 450 to 550 ng was the source from which TCR beta cDNA was made with a constant-region primer. Slightly modified ARM-PCR, run as three nested multiplex PCR rounds, produced the TCR beta libraries. The opening two PCR rounds, about 10 cycles each, paired TRBV1-TRBV30 forward primers with a C-beta reverse primer. TCRdb re-called the multiplex PCR reads through MiXCR, storing one row per CDR3 protein. The table shows approximately 330,000 distinct CDR3 sequences, with almost 65% occurring only once. The trim removed 6 bases at V and 7 bases at J, leaving 8 bases unmatched. Germline loops: CDR1 MRHNA, CDR2 SNTAGT. This CDR3 is 15 amino acids long. This clonotype was counted between two and nine times. Out of unsorted whole blood came the blood RNA, and germline DNA was extracted as well.

This clonotype was obtained from a man aged 35-49 years with primary liver carcinoma and hepatitis B virus infection. The chain recombines TRBV6-4 with TRBJ2-1; 11 positions match TRBD2. The source material was peripheral blood. CDR3 sequence: CASRLLAGVRNEQFF. As DNA, the CDR3 is TGTGCCAGCAGACTACTAGCGGGAGTCCGTAATGAGCAGTTCTTC.